This T cell receptor (beta chain) was identified during a study of cytomegalovirus exposure and HLA in healthy donors (dated 2017 in TCRdb). In the study overall: An earlier analysis of 550 to 700 of the donors reported 250 to 350 Gb of sequence data and roughly 110 million unique TCR beta sequences from about 180 million T cells. About 310 gigabases of sequencing data and approximately 85 million unique TCR sequences were included in an early release covering about 620 HLA-typed donors. The genetic ancestry cluster associated with self-reported Caucasian donors included about 84% of the approximately 400 genotyped donors. The aim of the study was to test whether cataloging public T cell receptors could identify signatures of past pathogen exposure. The study used immunosequencing to profile the T cell repertoires of several hundred subjects and linked those repertoires to cytomegalovirus serostatus. A separate validation cohort of roughly 130 different subjects was used in addition to the 666-subject first cohort. To predict cytomegalovirus infection status, the study combined high-throughput TCR immunosequencing, statistical association of individual TCRs with disease status, and machine learning. To study patterns of TCR occurrence, a later analysis re-analyzed previously published TCR beta repertoires from around 700 donors and added high-resolution HLA genotyping. In the later analysis, no new phenotypic data were used to find candidate immune exposures; instead, reliance was placed on TCR beta sequences and their occurrence across donors. An earlier analysis of around 580 of the donors used high-throughput TCR beta sequencing to judge whether each TCR beta V gene segment behaved as functional or pseudogenic. Donor age, sex, ethnicity and CMV serostatus were collected together with the repertoire data. In a later genetic analysis, genome-wide SNP genotypes for about 55% of the roughly 670 donors were used, and that subset was treated as a discovery cohort. All discovery cohort repertoires had been generated using a single sequencing platform. HLA typing covered class I and class II loci at four-digit resolution. Typing coverage varied by locus: roughly 620-630 donors for A, B, C, DRB1 and DQB1; some 520 for DQA1; about 600 for DPA1; 400 to 480 for DPB1. Because of strong linkage in the cohort, roughly five DR-DQ haplotypes were treated as single units for association and clustering. Among 350 to 400 genotyped donors of the cohort, an average of around 240,000 unique TCR beta nucleotide sequences were sequenced per donor, 15% to 20% of them non-productive. Study-level results and caveats: In a later analysis, TCR association rates were found to vary across HLA loci, with the most associated TCRs seen for DRB1 alleles and the fewest for HLA-C alleles. According to a later analysis, parvovirus B19, influenza, CMV and Epstein-Barr virus appeared linked to several top co-occurrence clusters. The 87-base-pair reads could not distinguish some IMGT-functional V segments, including TRBV6-2 and TRBV6-3, so those segments were excluded. A cluster of highly shared sequence variants was judged likely to represent a technical artifact of the sequencing pipeline. A later genetic analysis reported fewer N-insertions in productive TCRs among donors in an Asian-associated ancestry cluster than the roughly 640-donor mean. A later analysis found that most CMV-associated TCR beta chains appeared HLA-restricted, with HLA associations seemingly driven largely by CMV exposure. While some public TCRs were present in many individuals, most TCR sequences turned up only very rarely across donors. A few of the identified cytomegalovirus-associated TCR beta chains were confirmed in vitro to be specific for cytomegalovirus antigens. Because some donors lacked HLA typing at each locus, the association tests relied only on the typed subset. Immune exposure information for the cohort was limited to CMV serostatus. In a later analysis, 16,951 TCR beta sequences were associated with specific HLA alleles at a false discovery rate of 0.05. A further reported finding was that TCR beta sequences accurately predicted the HLA-A and HLA-B alleles for most subjects in the first cohort. The authors suggested that the approach could potentially be extended to other disease states and immunological phenotypes. The study gave a list of around 170 TCR beta chains associated with cytomegalovirus. V-gene and J-gene trimming of TCR beta chains was associated with a missense DCLRE1C variant in a later genetic analysis, and the association was replicated in an independent cohort. Because counts were too low, roughly 18 rarely observed V segments, including chromosome 9 orphons, were left out of the earlier analysis of 500 to 650 of the donors. Assigning TCR associations to individual alleles was difficult when HLA alleles, especially DR and DQ, strongly co-occurred. In an earlier analysis of 587 of the donors, most TCR beta V segments were observed in productive rearrangements about 90% or about 30% of the time, broadly matching IMGT annotations. This cohort had only TCR beta chains sequenced, and the lack of alpha or paired-chain data limited which features could be detected. Roughly uniform sequencing depth across donors was assumed in presence/absence analyses, although this assumption may not hold. Cytomegalovirus status was reported to be diagnosed by the classifier with high specificity and sensitivity in both the original and validation cohorts. Correlated functional status among segregating V segments might reflect linkage disequilibrium, but an unknown experimental factor could not be ruled out. In a later analysis, HLA-associated TCR beta chains were found to be more clonally expanded and to have lower generation probabilities than equally common non-associated chains.

About this clone itself: Its antigen remains unidentified. No base-level quality is on record; no much larger clone is a single base apart.

Including the terminal cysteine and phenylalanine, the CDR3 comprises 11 residues. Only CDR3 DNA is held: 33 bases, read in frame from base 1. V loses 4 bases, J loses 7 bases, and the germline ends lie 6 bases apart. The germline V gene specifies SGDLS as CDR1 and YYNGEE as CDR2. In total, over 600 healthy bone marrow donors made up the cohort. Cohort members were all nominally healthy when sampled, although unrecorded immune exposures were likely present. The donor was CMV seronegative and belonged to the group of over 300 seronegative cohort members. Every donor gave a peripheral blood sample, and the peripheral blood mononuclear cells from that sample were used for TCR beta sequencing. Genomic DNA was extracted from the blood cell samples with the Qiagen DNeasy Blood Extraction Kit. Libraries were made using the immunoSEQ multiplex PCR assay. The multiplex PCR relied on a mix of 60 forward primers for TCR Vbeta segments and 13 reverse primers for TCR Jbeta segments. The CDR3 region of rearranged TCR beta genes was amplified from genomic DNA by a multiplex PCR assay. The amplified TCR beta libraries were sequenced on the Illumina HiSeq System as 87-base-pair reads. The authors' pipeline ran thus. In a later analysis, about 80 million unique TCR beta chains were counted across the roughly 610 repertoires, and around 10 million of these chains were shared by at least two donors. Raw reads were error-corrected and collapsed into unique sequences by a nearest-neighbor algorithm in which closely related sequences were merged to remove PCR and sequencing errors. CDR3 sequences were aligned to IMGT reference sequences to assign V, D and J gene segments. For a sequence to be retained, at least a six-nucleotide match to both a V gene segment and a J gene segment was required. A rearrangement was called productive if the CDR3 had no stop codons and remained in frame with V and J, and every other rearrangement was called non-productive. CDR3 was defined according to IMGT convention as the region running from the second conserved V-encoded cysteine to the conserved J-encoded phenylalanine. In an earlier analysis of around 600 of the donors, sequences lacking an unambiguous match to a single V gene segment were excluded. In an earlier analysis of 450 to 700 of the donors, V segments were called functional above 56.7% productive rearrangements and were called segregating when the between-donor standard deviation exceeded 5%. A statistical classification framework was developed to diagnose cytomegalovirus status using the catalog of TCR beta chain sequences. In a later analysis, V and J genes were assigned by comparing TCR nucleotide sequences against IMGT/GENE-DB human TR gene sequences. In a later analysis, CDR3 sequences and most-parsimonious VDJ recombination scenarios were assigned using the TCRdist pipeline. In a later analysis, each TCR beta chain was defined by its CDR3 amino acid sequence together with its V-gene family, and reads lacking a unique V-gene family were excluded. As a way to deal with suspected cross-contamination and a sequencing artifact, a later analysis dropped 592 nucleotide sequences that were highly shared and had low generation probability. In a later analysis, a clonal expansion index was calculated for each public chain from normalized within-repertoire ranks of inferred template counts. In a later analysis, generation probabilities were computed using a VDJ recombination model fitted to out-of-frame rearrangements, and the results were checked against IGoR. A later analysis scored TCR-TCR, TCR-HLA and TCR-CMV co-occurrence with hypergeometric tests, applying a repertoire-size bias correction to TCR pairs. To estimate false discovery rates, a later analysis permuted the HLA or CMV assignments 20 times. A later analysis grouped co-occurring TCRs with DBSCAN, adding TCRdist sequence similarity when clustering within HLA-allele-positive subsets. For co-occurrence clustering, repertoires with fewer than 30,000 or more than 120,000 public chains were excluded, along with five repertoires with anomalous nucleotide sharing. Here the immuneACCESS table is served through TCRdb, limited to in-frame sequences with V and J called. Missing clones are a known gap in these copies; in checked studies unresolved V genes cover under half, and the rest lacks a known reason. V, J and clone size were drawn from that table, and D and trimming were deduced from the DNA. The sample yields fewer than 200,000 clones; about 90% were counted once. Together, the top ten hold 0.2% to 0.3% of the sample.

This receptor was taken from a girl under three years old in good health and CMV-seronegative. Sequenced sample: PBMCs. The receptor chain draws on TRBV9 and TRBJ1-3, with no D gene named confidently. The CDR3 amino acid sequence is: CASSLSNTIYF. In nucleotides, the sequence is TGTGCCAGCAGCCTCTCCAACACCATATATTTT.